The entry below gives a single T cell receptor beta chain sequence along with its context. Its antigen is currently unknown. This could be a read error, since a much larger clone is one nucleotide away. This sample is part of a study of molecular identifiers for immune sequencing clone quantification. Bulk TCR libraries were made with methods that had been previously described and with listed TCR primers. TCRdb independently ran MiXCR on the PCR reads; one entry per CDR3 protein. This repertoire shows around 470,000 distinct CDR3 sequences, around 23% found once; its top ten account for around 0.8%. Regarding the study as a whole: Barcode sharing among identical TCR molecules could make large clones appear smaller. Among around 970,000 naive cells, spiked Jurkat TCR RNA from a single cell was reportedly detectable.

Sorting was used to obtain naive CD8 T cells (CD8+CD4-CCR7+CD45RA+). The CDR3 has 13 residues. Specimen: naive CD8+ T cells from blood, with Jurkat cell RNA spiked in. Subset meaning: FACS-sorted CD8+CD4-CCR7+CD45RA+ naive T cells. This chain connects TRBV12-3 or TRBV12-4 to TRBJ1-4; no firm D call. This receptor was identified in a human donor in good health. Some libraries in this study had Jurkat cell RNA spiked in. The CDR3 region is CASSFPGNEKLCF. The CDR3 nucleotides are TGTGCCAGCAGTTTCCCGGGAAATGAAAAACTGTGTTTT.